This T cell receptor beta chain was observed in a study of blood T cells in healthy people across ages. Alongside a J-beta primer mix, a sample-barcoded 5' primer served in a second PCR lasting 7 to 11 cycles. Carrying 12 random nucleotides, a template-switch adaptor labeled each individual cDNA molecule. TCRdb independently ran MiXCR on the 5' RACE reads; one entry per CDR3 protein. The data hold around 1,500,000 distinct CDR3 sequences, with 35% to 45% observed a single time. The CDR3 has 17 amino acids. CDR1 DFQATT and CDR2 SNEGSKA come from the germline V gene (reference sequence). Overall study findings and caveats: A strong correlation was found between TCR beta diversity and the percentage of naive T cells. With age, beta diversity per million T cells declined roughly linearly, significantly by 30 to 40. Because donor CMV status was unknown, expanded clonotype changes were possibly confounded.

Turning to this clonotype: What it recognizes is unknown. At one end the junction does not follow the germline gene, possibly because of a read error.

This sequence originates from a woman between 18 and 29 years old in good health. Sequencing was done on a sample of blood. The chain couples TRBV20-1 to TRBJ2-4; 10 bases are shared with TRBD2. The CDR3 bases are TGCAGTGCTGGAGATTGGACTAGCGGTATAGCCAAAAACATTCAGTACTTC. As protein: CSAGDWTSGIAKNIQYF.